This entry lists 2 T cell receptor beta chains sequenced from one sample in a study of T-cell memory formation after mild COVID-19. TCRdb re-called the 5' RACE reads with MiXCR, one entry per CDR3 protein. The sample includes 350,000 to 500,000 distinct CDR3 sequences, about 20% of them seen just once. The specimen sequenced was PBMCs or a T cell subset sorted from them (not recorded which). These receptors all stem from a man younger than 35 who had mild COVID-19 (a few samples of this study predate the infection). Cell type and time point are not known.

The rearrangement uses TRBV7-9 and TRBJ2-1; 9 bases map to TRBD2. Germline trimming cut 4 bases from V and 9 bases from J; bases unmatched to any gene: 22. The germline CDR1 and CDR2 sequences are SEHNR and FQNEAQ (reference sequence). The CDR3 sequence is 19 residues long. CDR3 amino acids: CASSSTQLLAGGRVGEQFF. CDR3 DNA: TGTGCCAGCAGCTCTACCCAACTTCTTGCGGGGGGGCGTGTCGGTGAGCAGTTCTTC.

CDR3 nucleotide sequence: TGTGCCAGCAGCCCGAACCGGGACAGCGCCGGGGAGCTGTTTTTT. This encodes CASSPNRDSAGELFF. The V call is TRBV7-3, the J call TRBJ2-2, with 7 bases aligning to TRBD1. CDR1 is SGHTA, CDR2 FQGTGA, per germline. This CDR3 has 15 amino acids. Trimming took 5 bases from V and 6 from J; bases not matched to a gene: 9.